This T cell receptor beta chain was sequenced during a study of cytomegalovirus exposure and HLA in healthy donors. Background on the study: Both the approximately 120 validation repertoires and the 600 to 750 first-cohort repertoires used the same platform, as reported by a later analysis. Study-level points and caveats: TCR sequences were mostly rare, though some public TCRs occurred in many donors. The study labeled fewer than 200 TCR beta chains cytomegalovirus-associated.

About this clone: The antigen is unknown.

The protocol was immunoSEQ multiplex PCR, while the TCRdb copy is restricted to in-frame clones and leaves out a portion. The sample contains 120,000 to 150,000 clones, 90% to 95% of which appear only once. The CDR3 is 18 residues long. The junction had 14 bases not matched to a gene; V was cut back by 4 bases and J by 0 bases. Germline values: CDR1 GTSNPN, CDR2 SVGIG (reference sequence). The sample taken for sequencing was PBMCs. This receptor was identified in a man younger than 30 in good health and CMV-seronegative. The genes are TRBV30 and TRBJ2-1; 8 bases fit TRBD2. The CDR3 DNA sequence: TGTGCCTGGAAATCACTAGCGGCTCTCCACAGCTCCTACAATGAGCAGTTCTTC. As protein: CAWKSLAALHSSYNEQFF.